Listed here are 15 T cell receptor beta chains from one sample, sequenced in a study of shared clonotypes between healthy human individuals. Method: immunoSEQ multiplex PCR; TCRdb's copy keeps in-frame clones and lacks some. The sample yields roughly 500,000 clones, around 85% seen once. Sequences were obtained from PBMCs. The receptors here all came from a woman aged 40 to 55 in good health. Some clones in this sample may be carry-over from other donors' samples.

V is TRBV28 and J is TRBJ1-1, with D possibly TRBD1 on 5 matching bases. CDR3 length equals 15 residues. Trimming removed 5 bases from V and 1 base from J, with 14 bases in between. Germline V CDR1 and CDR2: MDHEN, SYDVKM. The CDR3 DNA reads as TGTGCCAGCAGTAGGGTCGGGACTACGAACACTGAAGCTTTCTTT. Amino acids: CASSRVGTTNTEAFF. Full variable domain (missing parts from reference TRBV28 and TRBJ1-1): DVKVTQSSRYLVKRTGEKVFLECVQDMDHENMFWYRQDPGLGLRLIYFSYDVKMKEKGDIPEGYSVSREKKERFSLILESASTNQTSMYLCASSRVGTTNTEAFFGQGTRLTVV.

CDR3 coding DNA: TGTGCCAGCTCCCCCGCTATAACAAGAAACACCGGGGAGCTGTTTTTT. The encoded protein is CASSPAITRNTGELFF. The genes are TRBV18 and TRBJ2-2; D gene ambiguous. Trimming left V 6 bases short and J 2 bases short, with 16 bases between. From germline, CDR1 is KGHSH and CDR2 LQKENI. CDR3 length: 16 amino acids.

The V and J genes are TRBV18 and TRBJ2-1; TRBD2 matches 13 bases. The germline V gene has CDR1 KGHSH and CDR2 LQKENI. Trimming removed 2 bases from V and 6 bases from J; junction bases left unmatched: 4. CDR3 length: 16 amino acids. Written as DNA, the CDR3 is TGTGCCAGCTCACCAAAAACTAGCGGGAGGGCCAATGAGCAGTTCTTC. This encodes CASSPKTSGRANEQFF.

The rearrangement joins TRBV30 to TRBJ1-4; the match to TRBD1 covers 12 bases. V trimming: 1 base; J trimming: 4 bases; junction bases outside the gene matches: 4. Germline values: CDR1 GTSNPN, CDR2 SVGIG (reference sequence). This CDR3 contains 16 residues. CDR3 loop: CAWSGDRGRINEKLFF. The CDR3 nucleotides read TGTGCCTGGAGTGGGGACAGGGGGCGGATTAATGAAAAACTGTTTTTT.

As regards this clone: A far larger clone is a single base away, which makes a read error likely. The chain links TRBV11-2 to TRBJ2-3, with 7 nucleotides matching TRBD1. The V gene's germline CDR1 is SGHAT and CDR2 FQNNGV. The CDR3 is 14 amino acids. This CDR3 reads CASSLERGQDTRYF. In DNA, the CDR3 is TGTGCCAGCAGCTTAGAAAGGGGGCAGGATACGCGGTATTTT.

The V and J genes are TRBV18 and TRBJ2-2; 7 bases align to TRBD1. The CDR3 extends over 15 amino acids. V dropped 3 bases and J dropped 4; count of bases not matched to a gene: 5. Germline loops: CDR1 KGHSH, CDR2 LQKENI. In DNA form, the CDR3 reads TGTGCCAGCTCACCTCGACAGGGTAGCACCGGGGAGCTGTTTTTT. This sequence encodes CASSPRQGSTGELFF.

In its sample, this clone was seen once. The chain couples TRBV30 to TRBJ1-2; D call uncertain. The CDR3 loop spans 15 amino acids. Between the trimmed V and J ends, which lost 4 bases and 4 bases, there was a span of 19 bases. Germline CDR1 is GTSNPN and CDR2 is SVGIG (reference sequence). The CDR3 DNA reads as TGTGCCTGGACCGACCCGCCAGGAATTGGCTATGGCTACACCTTC. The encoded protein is CAWTDPPGIGYGYTF.

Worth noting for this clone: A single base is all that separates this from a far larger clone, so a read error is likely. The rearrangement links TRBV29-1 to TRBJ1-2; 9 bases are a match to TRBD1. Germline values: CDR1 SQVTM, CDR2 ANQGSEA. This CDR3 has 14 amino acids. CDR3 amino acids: CSVTTGGLDYCYTF. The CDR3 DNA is TGCAGCGTGACCACAGGGGGCCTGGACTATTGCTACACCTTC.

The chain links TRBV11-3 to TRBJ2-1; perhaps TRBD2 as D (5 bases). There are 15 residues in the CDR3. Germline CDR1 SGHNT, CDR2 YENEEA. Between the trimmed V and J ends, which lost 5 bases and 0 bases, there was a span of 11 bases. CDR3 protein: CASSPRGSSYNEQFF. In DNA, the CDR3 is TGTGCCAGCAGCCCCAGAGGGAGCTCCTACAATGAGCAGTTCTTC.

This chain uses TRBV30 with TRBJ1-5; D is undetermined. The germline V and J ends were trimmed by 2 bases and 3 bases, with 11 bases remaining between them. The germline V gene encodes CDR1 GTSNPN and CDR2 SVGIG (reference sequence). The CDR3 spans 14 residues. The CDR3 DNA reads TGTGCCTGGAGTCTGAGTTCACCCAATCAGCCCCAGCATTTT. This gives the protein CAWSLSSPNQPQHF.

The CDR3 DNA reads TGTGCCAGCAGTGGGGACCAAGGGGACGAGCAGTACTTC. Translation: CASSGDQGDEQYF. The chain joins TRBV2 to TRBJ2-7, with D perhaps TRBD1 or TRBD2 (5 bases each). Trimming took off 4 bases at V and 5 bases at J, with 12 bases between the two ends. In germline, CDR1 is SNHLY, CDR2 FYNNEI. CDR3 size: 13 residues.

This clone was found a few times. This chain's CDR3 is CASSFRGSGNTIYF. CDR3 sequence (DNA): TGTGCCAGCAGTTTCAGGGGCTCTGGAAACACCATATATTTT. The chain links TRBV28 to TRBJ1-3, with D possibly TRBD1 on 6 matching bases. Germline lookup yields CDR1 MDHEN and CDR2 SYDVKM. CDR3 length: 14 residues. V shed 3 bases and J shed 0 bases, with 6 bases lying between them.

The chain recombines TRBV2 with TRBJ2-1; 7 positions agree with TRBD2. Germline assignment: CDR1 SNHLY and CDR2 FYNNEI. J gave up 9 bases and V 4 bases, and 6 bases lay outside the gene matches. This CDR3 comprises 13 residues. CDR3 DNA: TGTGCCAGCAGTGCCGAGGGCGGGGGTGAGCAGTTCTTC. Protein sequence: CASSAEGGGEQFF.

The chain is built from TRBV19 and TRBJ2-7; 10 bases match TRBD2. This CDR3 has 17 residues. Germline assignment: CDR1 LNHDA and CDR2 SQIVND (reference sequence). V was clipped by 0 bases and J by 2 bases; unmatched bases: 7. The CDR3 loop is CASSIEASGSWAYEQYF. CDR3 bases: TGTGCCAGTAGTATAGAGGCTAGCGGGAGCTGGGCCTACGAGCAGTACTTC.

The CDR3 region is CASSKGSYEQYF. CDR3 sequence (DNA): TGTGCCAGCAGTAAGGGGTCCTACGAGCAGTACTTC. The genes are TRBV6-1 and TRBJ2-7; D possibly corresponds to TRBD1 (5 bases). CDR1 MNHNS and CDR2 SASEGT come from the germline V gene. V shed 5 bases and J shed 1 base, with 6 bases lying between them. This CDR3 region has 12 residues.